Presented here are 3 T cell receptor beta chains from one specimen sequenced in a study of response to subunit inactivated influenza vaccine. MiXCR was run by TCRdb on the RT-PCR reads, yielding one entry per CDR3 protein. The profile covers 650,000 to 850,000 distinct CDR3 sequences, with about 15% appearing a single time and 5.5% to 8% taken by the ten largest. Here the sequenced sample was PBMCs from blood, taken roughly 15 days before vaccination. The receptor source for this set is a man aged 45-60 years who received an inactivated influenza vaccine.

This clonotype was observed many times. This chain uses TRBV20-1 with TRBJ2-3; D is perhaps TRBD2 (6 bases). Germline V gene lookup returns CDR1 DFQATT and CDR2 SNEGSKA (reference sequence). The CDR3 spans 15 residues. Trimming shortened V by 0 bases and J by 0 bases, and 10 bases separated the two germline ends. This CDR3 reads CSARDWAGSTDTQYF. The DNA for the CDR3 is TGCAGTGCTAGAGATTGGGCGGGGAGCACAGATACGCAGTATTTT.

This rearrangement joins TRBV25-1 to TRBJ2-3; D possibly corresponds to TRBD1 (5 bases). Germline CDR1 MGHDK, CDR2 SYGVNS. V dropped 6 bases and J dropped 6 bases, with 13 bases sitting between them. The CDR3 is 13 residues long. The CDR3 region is CASSHGAADTQYF. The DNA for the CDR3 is TGTGCCAGCAGCCATGGGGCCGCGGATACGCAGTATTTT.

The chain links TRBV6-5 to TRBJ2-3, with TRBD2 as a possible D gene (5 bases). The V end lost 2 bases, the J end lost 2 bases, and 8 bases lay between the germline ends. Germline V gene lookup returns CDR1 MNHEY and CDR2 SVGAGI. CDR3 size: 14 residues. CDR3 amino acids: CASSYTSPTDTQYF. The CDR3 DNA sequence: TGTGCCAGCAGTTACACTAGTCCCACAGATACGCAGTATTTT.